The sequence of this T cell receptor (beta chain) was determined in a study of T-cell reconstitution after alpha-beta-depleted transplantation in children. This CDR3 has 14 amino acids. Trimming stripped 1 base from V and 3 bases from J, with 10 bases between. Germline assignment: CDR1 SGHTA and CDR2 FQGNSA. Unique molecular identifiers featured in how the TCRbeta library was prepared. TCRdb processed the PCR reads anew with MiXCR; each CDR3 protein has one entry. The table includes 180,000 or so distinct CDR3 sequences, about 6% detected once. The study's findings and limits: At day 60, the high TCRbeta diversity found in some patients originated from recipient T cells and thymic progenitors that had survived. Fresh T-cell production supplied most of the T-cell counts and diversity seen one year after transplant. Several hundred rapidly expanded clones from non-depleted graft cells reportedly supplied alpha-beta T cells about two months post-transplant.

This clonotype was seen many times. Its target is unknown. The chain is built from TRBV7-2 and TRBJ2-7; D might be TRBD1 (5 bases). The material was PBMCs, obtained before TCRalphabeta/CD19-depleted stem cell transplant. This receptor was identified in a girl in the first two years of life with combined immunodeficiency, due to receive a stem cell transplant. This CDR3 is CASSLEQASYEQYF. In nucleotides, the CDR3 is TGTGCCAGCAGCTTAGAACAGGCTAGCTACGAGCAGTACTTC.